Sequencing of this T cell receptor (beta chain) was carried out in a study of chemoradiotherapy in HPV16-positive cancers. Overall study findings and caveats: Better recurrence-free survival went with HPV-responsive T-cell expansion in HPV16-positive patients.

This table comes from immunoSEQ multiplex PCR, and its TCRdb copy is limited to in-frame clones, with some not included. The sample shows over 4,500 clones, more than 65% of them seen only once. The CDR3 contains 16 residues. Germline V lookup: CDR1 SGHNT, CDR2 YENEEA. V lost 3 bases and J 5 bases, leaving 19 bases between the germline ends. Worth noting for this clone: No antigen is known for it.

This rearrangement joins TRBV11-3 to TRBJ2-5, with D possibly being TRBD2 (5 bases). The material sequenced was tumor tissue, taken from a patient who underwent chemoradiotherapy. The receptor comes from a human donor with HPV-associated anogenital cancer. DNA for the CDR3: TGTGCCAGCAGCTTTGGCTTACGGAGCGGCGGGGAGACCCAGTACTTC. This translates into CASSFGLRSGGETQYF.